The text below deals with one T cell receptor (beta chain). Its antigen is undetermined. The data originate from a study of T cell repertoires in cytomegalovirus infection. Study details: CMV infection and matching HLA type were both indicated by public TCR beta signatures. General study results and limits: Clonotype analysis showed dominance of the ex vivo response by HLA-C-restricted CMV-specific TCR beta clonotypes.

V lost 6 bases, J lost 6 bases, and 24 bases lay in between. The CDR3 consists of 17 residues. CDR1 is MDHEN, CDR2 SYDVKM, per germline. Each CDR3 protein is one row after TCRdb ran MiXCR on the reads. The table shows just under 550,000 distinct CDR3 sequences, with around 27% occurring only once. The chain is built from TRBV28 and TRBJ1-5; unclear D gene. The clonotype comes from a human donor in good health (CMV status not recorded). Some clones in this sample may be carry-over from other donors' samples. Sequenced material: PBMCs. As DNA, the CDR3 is TGTGCCAGCAGCCCTCTGACCGCCCCCGTAATTTCTCAGCCCCAGCATTTT. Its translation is CASSPLTAPVISQPQHF.